What follows describes a single T cell receptor (beta chain). Its antigen is currently not known. No quality values exist for individual bases; no much larger clone is one base distant. The time point label corresponds to: baseline before first vaccination. Samples from vaccinated people were obtained from the UK trials COV001 and COV002, which included a single-blind randomized controlled phase 2/3 trial of AZD1222 (ChAdOx1 nCoV-19) in healthy adults. For TCRbeta chain sequencing, PBMC samples were collected from trial participants at day 0 and at day 28 after the second dose. This specimen comes from a study of T cell responses to AZD1222 COVID-19 vaccine (dated by TCRdb to the early 2020s). In terms of the full investigation: Because spike-specific TCR depth and breadth did not differ between the two schedules, AZD1222 recipients who got a second dose at roughly 4 weeks were pooled with those who got a second dose at roughly 12 weeks. TCR sequencing was performed for fewer than 250 trial participants, of whom about 200 were given two doses of AZD1222 and around 25 were given two doses of MenACWY control vaccine. Trial participants were enrolled into age subgroups of 18-55, 56-69 and 70-plus years, which contained around 150, 29 and 61 TCR-sequenced participants, respectively. Study-wide findings and limitations: Vaccine-associated CD4 TCRs spanned the whole spike protein, with dominant responses in regions 160-218 and 743-854. Spike-specific TCR breadth and depth rose significantly after two AZD1222 doses compared with day 0 and with MenACWY recipients. Reportedly, close to half of the unique spike-specific TCRs recognized epitopes lying outside the regions that are mutated in the B.1.351 and B.1.1.7 variants. Participants were mostly white British and included more females than males, and it was suggested by the authors that clonal diversity may have been underestimated. The 56-69-year group was small, and its depth increase did not reach significance, likely because of low power. Because no day 14 peak-response samples were available, repertoires were characterized only after the peak T cell response. Only a handful of AZD1222 recipients were SARS-CoV-2 seropositive at baseline, limiting conclusions about previously exposed vaccinees.

Germline trimming: 4 bases from V, 4 bases from J; junction bases outside gene matches: 10. CDR1 MGHRA and CDR2 YSYEKL are derived from the germline V gene. The CDR3 sequence holds 15 residues, the cysteine and phenylalanine included. Only CDR3 DNA is held: 45 bases, read in frame from base 1. The CDR3 regions of human TCRbeta chains were analyzed by immunosequencing. The original methods were these. Repertoire TCRs were checked for matches against a reference library of SARS-CoV-2-specific TCRs that had been generated using the MIRA antigen-specificity platform. Breadth was defined as the fraction of unique TCRs that were SARS-CoV-2-associated, and depth was defined as the fraction of total T cells that were SARS-CoV-2-associated. Using the MIRA data, each spike-specific TCR was assigned both to the spike region to which the TCR was reactive and to a CD4 or CD8 class. Log10-transformed breadth and depth values were compared by one-way ANOVA with Sidak's multiple comparisons tests. TCRdb stores this immuneACCESS table with in-frame sequences only. Part of the clones is absent; in the studies checked, under half of the shortfall reflects unresolved V genes, and no reason is known for the rest. V and J calls and clone size are as listed in that table; D and trimming were resolved from the DNA. The sample data list 60,000 to 65,000 clones, and 76% of these were observed just once. About an eighth of the sample goes to the ten largest clones.

This receptor was obtained from an adult in good health. The chain couples TRBV4-1 to TRBJ2-7; TRBD2 lines up with 7 middle nucleotides. Sequences were derived from peripheral blood, sampled on day 0 of AZD1222 vaccination. The DNA sequence follows: TGCGCCAGCAGCCCTGGAGGCGGGGGATTTTACGAGCAGTACTTC. Its amino acids are CASSPGGGGFYEQYF.